Below are 20 T cell receptor beta chains sequenced from a single sample in a study of CXCR3-negative and CXCR3-positive naive CD8 T cells. The libraries of TRB cDNA were prepared using 5' RACE with UMI labels. TCRdb re-called the 5' RACE reads and catalogs CDR3 proteins one per entry, DNA excluded. In all, the sample yields thousands of distinct CDR3 sequences. The sequenced sample was naive CXCR3- CD8+ T cells from blood. The subset denotes: CD45RO-CCR7+CD27+CD95- naive CD8+ T cells lacking CXCR3 (TNR3-). The source of these receptors is a human donor in good health. Some clones in this sample may be carry-over from other donors' samples.

Frequency places this clonotype as medium-sized. The V and J genes are TRBV24-1 and TRBJ2-1; checking the TCRdb D call of TRBD2 is not possible without DNA. CDR3 length: 15 residues. Per the germline V gene, CDR1 is KGHDR and CDR2 is SFDVKD. CDR3 loop: CATSEVGGVRNEQFF.

Measured by frequency, this clonotype is medium-sized (0.01 to 0.1%). The V call is TRBV29-1, the J call TRBJ2-1; TCRdb picks TRBD1, but there is no DNA to check that call. Germline CDR1 and CDR2: SQVTM and ANQGSEA. The CDR3 totals 11 residues. The CDR3 is CSIDSYNEQFF.

This clonotype ranks as medium-sized in terms of frequency. V usage is TRBV20-1 and J usage is TRBJ1-2. CDR3 size: 11 residues. In germline, CDR1 is DFQATT, CDR2 SNEGSKA (reference sequence). The chain's CDR3 is CSAREGYDYTF.

The chain employs TRBV6-2 or TRBV6-3 and TRBJ2-7. The germline V gene encodes CDR1 MNHEY and CDR2 SVGEGT. The length of the CDR3 is 11 residues. This CDR3 is CASSPAYEQYF.

The gene calls are TRBV13 and TRBJ2-1; TCRdb names TRBD2, which stays unverified in the absence of DNA. Germline V lookup: CDR1 PRHDT, CDR2 FYEKMQ (reference sequence). This CDR3 comprises 15 residues. CDR3: CASSLLRGRPNEQFF.

By frequency, this clonotype registers medium-sized (0.01 to 0.1%). This chain connects TRBV20-1 to TRBJ2-7; TCRdb picks TRBD1, but there is no DNA to check that call. This CDR3 contains 13 residues. Germline CDR1 is DFQATT and CDR2 is SNEGSKA (reference sequence). The CDR3 protein is CSARVKGTYEQYF.

The chain is built from TRBV6-2 or TRBV6-3 and TRBJ1-2; the TRBD1 assignment by TCRdb is unverifiable without DNA. CDR1 and CDR2 from the germline V gene are MNHEY and SVGEGT. The CDR3 covers 14 residues. This CDR3 reads CASSRPGVDYGYTF.

The rearrangement uses TRBV12-5 and TRBJ2-7; the TCRdb call, TRBD2, lacks DNA for checking. The germline CDR1 and CDR2 sequences are LGHNT and FRNRAP. This CDR3 region has 15 residues. CDR3 sequence: CASGTFPSGYYEQYF.

This sequence joins TRBV13 and TRBJ2-1; TCRdb returns TRBD1, unconfirmable since there is no DNA. CDR1 PRHDT and CDR2 FYEKMQ come from the germline V gene (reference sequence). The CDR3 loop spans 12 amino acids. The CDR3 is CASNPGVDEQFF.

In terms of frequency, this clonotype is medium-sized. CDR3 residues: CATSISGQTNYGYTF. The V and J genes are TRBV15 and TRBJ1-2; the D call of TRBD1 rests on TCRdb alone, since no DNA is present to check it. This CDR3 is 15 amino acids long. Germline V gene data show CDR1 as LNHNV and CDR2 as YYDKDF (reference sequence). The variable domain in full, with the rest retrieved from reference TRBV15 and TRBJ1-2, is DAMVIQNPRYQVTQFGKPVTLSCSQTLNHNVMYWYQQKSSQAPKLLFHYYDKDFNNEADTPDNFQSRRPNTSFCFLDIRSPGLGDTAMYLCATSISGQTNYGYTFGSGTRLTVV.

Frequency places this clonotype as medium-sized. Here the CDR3 reads CASSHPGQKGDTEAFF. The chain recombines TRBV4-2 with TRBJ1-1; TCRdb proposes TRBD1, but this gene call is untestable without DNA. The CDR3 loop spans 16 amino acids. Germline V gene data show CDR1 as LGHNA and CDR2 as YNFKEQ.

J is TRBJ1-1 and V is TRBV7-2; the TCRdb D gene call, TRBD1, has no DNA to confirm it. Germline CDR1 and CDR2: SGHTA and FQGNSA. This CDR3 region has 13 residues. The CDR3 sequence: CASSQGDPRGAFF.

This clonotype is identified as medium-sized from frequency. The chain uses TRBV30 and TRBJ1-1. CDR3 size: 13 residues. CDR1 is GTSNPN and CDR2 is SVGIG in the germline V gene (reference sequence). The CDR3 loop reads CALNMGLNTEAFF.

This clonotype is called medium-sized based on its frequency. The chain couples TRBV7-6 to TRBJ2-1; checking the TCRdb D call of TRBD2 is not possible without DNA. The CDR3 length is 17 residues. The germline CDR1 and CDR2 sequences are SGHVS and FNYEAQ. CDR3 protein: CASSLLFLAGGYNEQFF. Looking up the rest from reference TRBV7-6 and TRBJ2-1 gives the full variable domain: GAGVSQSPRYKVTKRGQDVALRCDPISGHVSLYWYRQALGQGPEFLTYFNYEAQQDKSGLPNDRFSAERPEGSISTLTIQRTEQRDSAMYRCASSLLFLAGGYNEQFFGPGTRLTVL.

V gene TRBV7-9 combines with J gene TRBJ1-1; checking the TCRdb D call of TRBD1 is not possible without DNA. From germline, CDR1 is SEHNR and CDR2 FQNEAQ (reference sequence). The CDR3 length is 13 residues. This CDR3 reads CASSPRDTYEAFF. Together with reference TRBV7-9 and TRBJ1-1, the CDR3 gives the full variable domain: DTGVSQNPRHKITKRGQNVTFRCDPISEHNRLYWYRQTLGQGPEFLTYFQNEAQLEKSRLLSDRFSAERPKGSFSTLEIQRTEQGDSAMYLCASSPRDTYEAFFGQGTRLTVV.

Its frequency marks this clonotype as medium-sized (0.01 to 0.1%). This chain links TRBV4-1 with TRBJ2-2. This CDR3 is built from 14 residues. Germline-derived CDR1 and CDR2 are MGHRA and YSYEKL. The CDR3 loop is CASSRVQVPGELFF.

The rearrangement uses TRBV2 and TRBJ1-4. Germline values: CDR1 SNHLY, CDR2 FYNNEI. This CDR3 is 12 amino acids long. CDR3 residues: CASTRNGQKLFF.

This clonotype counts as medium-sized by frequency. The gene calls are TRBV6-2 or TRBV6-3 and TRBJ1-2; TCRdb outputs TRBD1, but without DNA this stays unchecked. The V gene's germline CDR1 is MNHEY and CDR2 SVGEGT. This CDR3 contains 19 residues. This CDR3 is CASNFNPPSDRTVADGYTF.

The chain employs TRBV4-3 and TRBJ1-1. The V gene's germline CDR1 is LGHNA and CDR2 YSLEER. This CDR3 is 13 amino acids long. The CDR3 here is CASSQGWNTEAFF.

V and J are TRBV5-4 and TRBJ1-5. Germline V gene lookup returns CDR1 SGHNT and CDR2 YYREEE (reference sequence). The CDR3 covers 16 residues. CDR3 sequence: CASSQSPGDGNQPQHF.